Presented here are 28 T cell receptor beta chains from one specimen sequenced in a study of identical twins. TCRdb reprocessed the 5' RACE reads via MiXCR and lists one record per CDR3 protein. The sample has some 660,000 distinct CDR3 sequences, 8.6% seen once. These same records also appear under a second study, on yellow fever vaccine responses in identical twins.

What was sequenced was PBMCs. The receptors come from a woman aged 18-29 years in good health.

This clonotype was seen only a few times. The CDR3 region is CASRPGQGNIETQYF. The CDR3 DNA is TGCGCCAGCAGACCGGGACAGGGGAATATTGAGACCCAGTACTTC. The chain links TRBV10-2 to TRBJ2-5; 10 bases are shared with TRBD1. Germline trimming cut 6 bases from V and 5 bases from J; bases unmatched to any gene: 9. Germline lookup yields CDR1 WSHSY and CDR2 SAAADI. The CDR3 covers 15 residues.

The J gene is TRBJ1-5, the V gene TRBV12-3 or TRBV12-4; possibly TRBD1 for D (5 bases). Trimming removed 3 bases from V and 5 bases from J, with 20 bases in between. CDR3 length equals 17 residues. CDR3 sequence reads: CASSFKSWGTPYQPQHF. CDR3 DNA: TGTGCCAGCAGTTTTAAGTCGTGGGGGACCCCTTATCAGCCCCAGCATTTT.

This clonotype came up many times. The chain recombines TRBV5-5 with TRBJ2-7; 7 bases agree with TRBD1. V shed 0 bases and J 1 base; nucleotides not matched to a gene: 4. The CDR3 length is 15 residues. Germline CDR1 and CDR2: SGHKS and YYEKEE (reference sequence). The CDR3 nucleotides read TGTGCCAGCAGCTTGGGGCCGGGACAGTCCTACGAGCAGTACTTC. Translation: CASSLGPGQSYEQYF.

This clonotype was observed a few times. The J gene is TRBJ2-7, the V gene TRBV28; a possible D gene is TRBD1 (5 bases). V was cut by 3 bases and J by 4 bases, with 13 bases left in between. The CDR3 is made up of 14 amino acids. Germline V gene data show CDR1 as MDHEN and CDR2 as SYDVKM. The CDR3 loop is CASSFYQGAYEQYF. In DNA form, the CDR3 reads TGTGCCAGCAGTTTTTATCAGGGTGCGTACGAGCAGTACTTC.

In this sample, this clonotype turned up a few times. This chain connects TRBV11-2 to TRBJ2-7; 7 bases align to TRBD2. The CDR3 runs to 15 residues. Germline V gene data show CDR1 as SGHAT and CDR2 as FQNNGV. Trimming at V came to 0 bases and at J to 0 bases, leaving 2 bases not matched to a gene. The CDR3 sequence: CASSLELAVSYEQYF. The CDR3 nucleotides read TGTGCCAGCAGCTTAGAGCTAGCGGTCTCCTACGAGCAGTACTTC.

This clonotype was counted only a few times. The chain couples TRBV15 to TRBJ1-5; D possibly corresponds to TRBD1 (6 bases). This CDR3 is 17 amino acids long. CDR1 and CDR2 from the germline V gene are LNHNV and YYDKDF (reference sequence). V lost 1 base and J 3 bases, leaving 16 bases between the germline ends. DNA for the CDR3: TGTGCCACCAGCAGAGTTCGACGGACAGAACTCAATCAGCCCCAGCATTTT. Translation: CATSRVRRTELNQPQHF.

This clonotype showed up just a few times. The chain employs TRBV12-3 or TRBV12-4 and TRBJ2-1, with 9 bases matching TRBD2. Germline trimming cut 6 bases from V and 6 bases from J; bases unmatched to any gene: 12. The CDR3 length is 16 residues. The CDR3 protein is CASRGSSGAYGNEQFF. The DNA of the CDR3 is TGTGCCAGCAGAGGATCTAGCGGGGCCTATGGCAATGAGCAGTTCTTC.

A few counts support this clonotype. V and J are TRBV5-4 and TRBJ2-5, with 8 bases that match TRBD1. This CDR3 comprises 15 residues. CDR1 is SGHNT, CDR2 YYREEE, per germline (reference sequence). V lost 4 bases to trimming and J lost 2 bases; unmatched junction nucleotides: 7. CDR3 sequence reads: CASSGQGASQETQYF. DNA for the CDR3: TGTGCCAGCAGCGGGCAGGGGGCGAGTCAAGAGACCCAGTACTTC.

This clonotype occurred many times. The chain links TRBV10-3 to TRBJ1-5, with TRBD1 as a possible D gene (5 bases). Germline CDR1 ENHRY, CDR2 SYGVKD. The V gene lost 5 bases and the J gene lost 5 bases, with 10 bases spanning the gap. The length of the CDR3 is 13 residues. The CDR3 DNA sequence: TGTGCCATCAGTCGGGACGGAGATCAGCCCCAGCATTTT. Amino acids: CAISRDGDQPQHF.

The V call is TRBV7-2, the J call TRBJ2-1; 10 bases agree with TRBD2. The trim removed 1 base at V and 8 bases at J, leaving 5 bases unmatched. Germline assignment: CDR1 SGHTA and CDR2 FQGNSA. The length of the CDR3 is 15 residues. CDR3: CASSLVASGGHEQFF. The CDR3 DNA is TGTGCCAGCAGCTTAGTGGCTAGCGGGGGTCATGAGCAGTTCTTC.

This clonotype was detected ten times or more. The chain is built from TRBV28 and TRBJ2-7; 10 nucleotides match TRBD2. Trimming at V came to 9 bases and at J to 1 base, leaving 15 bases not matched to a gene. This CDR3 spans 17 amino acids. The germline CDR1 and CDR2 sequences are MDHEN and SYDVKM. The CDR3 here is CASTGGRPGLASYEQYF. CDR3 DNA sequence: TGTGCCAGTACAGGTGGGAGACCGGGACTAGCGTCCTACGAGCAGTACTTC.

This clonotype was recorded at least ten times. The chain carries TRBV6-2 or TRBV6-3 and TRBJ2-1; 7 bases are shared with TRBD2. CDR3 size: 21 residues. Germline loops: CDR1 MNHEY, CDR2 SVGEGT. Losses at the gene ends were 5 bases for V and 0 bases for J; bases not matched to a gene: 22. CDR3 DNA sequence: TGTGCCAGCAGTACCCCAGTGGGACTAACTCTCTCAGCGGGCTCCTACAATGAGCAGTTCTTC. This sequence encodes CASSTPVGLTLSAGSYNEQFF.

CDR3 residues: CASGPMVSGGNGETQYF. The CDR3 DNA sequence: TGCGCCAGCGGCCCAATGGTCAGCGGGGGGAATGGAGAGACCCAGTACTTC. The chain employs TRBV5-1 and TRBJ2-5; TRBD2 agrees at 9 bases. V dropped 7 bases and J dropped 4; count of bases not matched to a gene: 17. Germline values: CDR1 SGHRS, CDR2 YFSETQ. CDR3 length: 17 amino acids.

V gene TRBV5-1 combines with J gene TRBJ2-7; a possible D gene is TRBD1 (6 bases). The CDR3 contains 16 residues. Germline CDR1 SGHRS, CDR2 YFSETQ. V lost 1 base and J 1 base, leaving 15 bases between the germline ends. The CDR3 protein is CASSLIQGPGSYEQYF. CDR3 DNA sequence: TGCGCCAGCAGCTTGATTCAGGGGCCGGGATCCTACGAGCAGTACTTC. Full variable domain (remainder filled in from reference TRBV5-1 and TRBJ2-7): KAGVTQTPRYLIKTRGQQVTLSCSPISGHRSVSWYQQTPGQGLQFLFEYFSETQRNKGNFPGRFSGRQFSNSRSEMNVSTLELGDSALYLCASSLIQGPGSYEQYFGPGTRLTVT.

This chain links TRBV27 with TRBJ2-2; 10 nucleotides align to TRBD2. Germline values: CDR1 MNHEY, CDR2 SMNVEV (reference sequence). The CDR3 consists of 17 residues. CDR3 sequence: CASNKAGGLSSTGELFF. As DNA, the CDR3 is TGTGCTAGTAATAAAGCGGGAGGGCTCTCTAGCACCGGGGAGCTGTTTTTT.

The chain employs TRBV10-3 and TRBJ2-1; tentative D call: TRBD1 (5 bases). V was trimmed by 2 bases and J by 3 bases, leaving 5 bases between them. The CDR3 contains 13 residues. Germline values: CDR1 ENHRY, CDR2 SYGVKD. CDR3 nucleotides: TGTGCCATCAGTGAGGACAGCTACAATGAGCAGTTCTTC. Translation: CAISEDSYNEQFF.

This clonotype was detected many times. This chain joins TRBV7-9 and TRBJ2-1; 7 nucleotides line up with TRBD2. Germline loops: CDR1 SEHNR, CDR2 FQNEAQ (reference sequence). Germline trimming cut 4 bases from V and 7 bases from J; bases unmatched to any gene: 10. The CDR3 has 15 residues. This chain's CDR3 is CASSYGAGMGNEQFF. CDR3 bases: TGTGCCAGCAGCTATGGAGCGGGAATGGGTAATGAGCAGTTCTTC.

The genes are TRBV12-3 or TRBV12-4 and TRBJ2-2; TRBD1 agrees at 9 bases. This CDR3 is built from 16 residues. V trimming: 2 bases; J trimming: 1 base; junction bases outside the gene matches: 2. In DNA, the CDR3 is TGTGCCAGCAGTTTACGACAGGGGGTGAACACCGGGGAGCTGTTTTTT. This codes for CASSLRQGVNTGELFF.

The chain combines TRBV7-9 with TRBJ2-7; 9 bases fit TRBD2. V shed 6 bases and J 4 bases; nucleotides not matched to a gene: 7. Germline CDR1 reads SEHNR; CDR2 reads FQNEAQ (reference sequence). The CDR3 is 14 amino acids. The CDR3 sequence: CASREGLADYEQYF. CDR3 nucleotides: TGTGCCAGCAGGGAGGGACTAGCTGATTACGAGCAGTACTTC.

A few counts support this clonotype. V is TRBV7-2 and J is TRBJ2-7; D is uncertain. Germline loops: CDR1 SGHTA, CDR2 FQGNSA. The CDR3 contains 13 residues. V was cut by 5 bases and J by 3 bases, with 11 bases left in between. The CDR3 sequence is CASSQAMIYEQYF. In DNA form, the CDR3 reads TGTGCCAGCAGCCAGGCAATGATCTACGAGCAGTACTTC. The full variable domain, with the rest looked up from reference TRBV7-2 and TRBJ2-7, is GAGVSQSPSNKVTEKGKDVELRCDPISGHTALYWYRQSLGQGLEFLIYFQGNSAPDKSGLPSDRFSAERTGGSVSTLTIQRTQQEDSAVYLCASSQAMIYEQYFGPGTRLTVT.

The sample holds a few counts of this clonotype. The CDR3 is CSARDPFWGLSIGDTQYF. CDR3 nucleotides: TGCAGTGCTAGAGACCCCTTTTGGGGTTTGTCCATAGGAGATACGCAGTATTTT. This rearrangement joins TRBV20-1 to TRBJ2-3; no reliable D call. This CDR3 is built from 18 residues. Trimming cost V 0 bases and J 5 bases, with 24 bases left between them. Germline V gene data show CDR1 as DFQATT and CDR2 as SNEGSKA (reference sequence).

This sequence joins TRBV20-1 and TRBJ2-3; 9 bases are a match to TRBD2. Germline CDR1 is DFQATT and CDR2 is SNEGSKA (reference sequence). With 6 bases clipped from V and 3 bases from J, the junction kept 7 bases outside the gene matches. This CDR3 is built from 14 residues. In nucleotides, the CDR3 is TGCAGTGCCCCAGCGGGGGGATGGACAGATACGCAGTATTTT. The encoded protein is CSAPAGGWTDTQYF.

This clonotype was observed a handful of times. The rearrangement joins TRBV5-1 to TRBJ2-6, with 7 positions matching TRBD1. Unmatched junction bases numbered 7, after V lost 2 bases and J lost 2 bases. The CDR3 is 17 amino acids. CDR1 is SGHRS and CDR2 is YFSETQ in the germline V gene. Written as DNA, the CDR3 is TGCGCCAGCAGCTTCCAGACAGGGCTACCTGGGGCCAACGTCCTGACTTTC. Residues: CASSFQTGLPGANVLTF.

J is TRBJ2-5 and V is TRBV5-1; possibly TRBD2 for D (6 bases). V shed 4 bases and J shed 5 bases, with 21 bases lying between them. The CDR3 totals 16 residues. In germline, CDR1 is SGHRS, CDR2 YFSETQ. The CDR3 DNA sequence: TGCGCCAGCAGCGACCCGGAACCGGGAGCTAGGGAGACCCAGTACTTC. Residues: CASSDPEPGARETQYF.

This clonotype showed up many times. Written as DNA, the CDR3 is TGTGCCAGCAGCCGGGGGGGTGAAAAACTGTTTTTT. Protein product: CASSRGGEKLFF. The chain couples TRBV6-5 to TRBJ1-4; D may be TRBD1 (5 bases). This CDR3 contains 12 residues. Germline V gene sequence: CDR1 MNHEY, CDR2 SVGAGI. V dropped 6 bases and J dropped 7 bases, with 9 bases sitting between them.

This clonotype was seen a handful of times. The gene calls are TRBV9 and TRBJ2-1, with a possible D match to TRBD2 (5 bases). Germline V gives CDR1 SGDLS, CDR2 YYNGEE. The CDR3 extends over 12 amino acids. V lost 5 bases, J lost 6 bases, and 9 bases lay in between. The DNA for the CDR3 is TGTGCCAGCAGGGGTGGAGGCAATGAGCAGTTCTTC. Amino acids: CASRGGGNEQFF.

V usage is TRBV28 and J usage is TRBJ1-6; no reliable D call. The ends were cut back, 5 bases at V and 0 bases at J, with 20 bases in the middle. There are 19 residues in the CDR3. CDR1 and CDR2 (germline): MDHEN, SYDVKM. CDR3 loop: CASSRPDQFGSSYNSPLHF. The DNA of the CDR3 is TGTGCCAGCAGTAGACCGGACCAGTTCGGTAGCTCCTATAATTCACCCCTCCACTTT.

This sequence joins TRBV2 and TRBJ1-2; weak D call: TRBD1 (6 bases). The V end lost 3 bases, the J end lost 4 bases, and 9 bases lay between the germline ends. The CDR3 sequence is 13 residues long. CDR1 is SNHLY, CDR2 FYNNEI, per germline. The CDR3 region has the DNA TGTGCCAGCAGTGATCAGGGGTTCTATGGCTACACCTTC. As protein: CASSDQGFYGYTF.